This TCR beta chain was identified during a study of cytomegalovirus exposure and HLA in healthy donors. Researchers ran the PCR with 60 Vbeta and 13 Jbeta primers. Some clones are missing from TCRdb's copy, which holds only in-frame ones; the method was immunoSEQ multiplex PCR. The sample carries under 200,000 clones, 65% to 85% recorded once. As for this clone: Its antigen remains unknown.

General study findings and limits: It was reported in a later analysis that an Asian-associated ancestry cluster showed fewer N-insertions than the 666-donor mean. Later analysis suggested most CMV-associated TCR beta chains were HLA-restricted. Analysis was carried out at a later point, and it linked a missense DCLRE1C variant to TCR beta V- and J-gene trimming.

The sequenced sample consisted of PBMCs. The clonotype was recovered from a woman aged 40 to 50 in good health and CMV-seropositive.

CDR3 bases: TGTGCCAGCAGTTACGGGGAGTTTAGCAATCAGCCCCAGCATTTT. This codes for CASSYGEFSNQPQHF. The chain is built from TRBV6-6 and TRBJ1-5; D remains ambiguous. Trimming took 2 bases from V and 0 from J, leaving 8 bases between them. The CDR3 loop spans 15 amino acids. Germline V gives CDR1 MNHNY, CDR2 SVGAGI (reference sequence).